Below, 16 T cell receptor beta chains from the same sample are listed, as sequenced in a study of vaccination effects on CD4 cells after COVID-19. Their recognized antigens are unknown. Method: immunoSEQ multiplex PCR; TCRdb's copy keeps in-frame clones and lacks some. The top ten hold around 2.1% of the sample, which has approximately 74,000 clones, nearly 75% seen once. The culture ran for about 11 days, and then CD4+ T cells were isolated. Subjects were given two BNT162b2 or mRNA-1273 vaccine doses. The sequencing used CD4+ T cells from PBMCs cultured without peptide, collected after COVID-19 vaccination. These receptors originate from a human donor who received a COVID-19 vaccine.

This clone showed up just once. The V and J genes are TRBV5-1 and TRBJ2-7; 7 bases agree with TRBD1. CDR1 is SGHRS, CDR2 YFSETQ, per germline. The CDR3 consists of 13 residues. The trim removed 0 bases at V and 6 bases at J, leaving 3 bases unmatched. This chain's CDR3 is CASSLETGSEQYV. The CDR3 bases are TGCGCCAGCAGCTTGGAGACAGGGTCCGAGCAGTACGTC.

The V gene is TRBV4-3, the J gene TRBJ2-3, with unresolved D. CDR1 and CDR2 from the germline V gene are LGHNA and YSLEER. Trimming removed 4 bases at V and 4 bases at J, with 12 bases between. The CDR3 loop spans 14 amino acids. CDR3 sequence (DNA): TGCGCCAGCAGCCTTGGCAGGACCTCAGATACGCAGTATTTT. It is translated as CASSLGRTSDTQYF.

The chain has TRBV2 and TRBJ2-5; D not certain. The CDR3 loop spans 13 amino acids. V was cut by 1 base and J by 5 bases, with 8 bases left in between. In germline, CDR1 is SNHLY, CDR2 FYNNEI. The DNA for the CDR3 is TGTGCCAGCAGTGAAGGAGCTTCGGAGACCCAGTACTTC. This sequence encodes CASSEGASETQYF.

This clone was detected only once. The chain is built from TRBV24-1 and TRBJ2-5; 7 bases agree with TRBD1. Germline loops: CDR1 KGHDR, CDR2 SFDVKD. The CDR3 is 16 residues long. The trim removed 3 bases at V and 3 bases at J, leaving 9 bases unmatched. The CDR3 is CATSDVRQGEKETQYF. CDR3 coding DNA: TGTGCCACCAGTGATGTTCGACAGGGAGAAAAAGAGACCCAGTACTTC.

V gene TRBV19 combines with J gene TRBJ1-2; unclear D gene. This CDR3 is built from 14 residues. Germline V lookup: CDR1 LNHDA, CDR2 SQIVND (reference sequence). V was pared by 3 bases and J by 0 bases, with 8 bases between. DNA for the CDR3: TGTGCCAGTAGTATGGGTAGCCCTAACTATGGCTACACCTTC. This encodes CASSMGSPNYGYTF.

The table lists this clone with a count of one. The chain combines TRBV5-1 with TRBJ1-4; a weak D match, TRBD1 (6 bases). This CDR3 comprises 15 residues. Trimming left V 4 bases short and J 5 bases short, with 15 bases between. Germline lookup yields CDR1 SGHRS and CDR2 YFSETQ. This chain's CDR3 is CASSGTGTPNEKLFF. CDR3 DNA: TGCGCCAGCAGCGGTACCGGGACACCGAATGAAAAACTGTTTTTT.

This rearrangement joins TRBV12-3 or TRBV12-4 to TRBJ2-2, with D perhaps matching TRBD1 or TRBD2 (5 bases each). The CDR3 is 12 residues long. V was cut by 6 bases and J by 5 bases, with 7 bases left in between. CDR3 loop: CASRRGTGELFF. The CDR3 DNA is TGTGCCAGCAGGAGGGGAACCGGGGAGCTGTTTTTT.

The J gene is TRBJ2-5, the V gene TRBV5-6, with D perhaps matching TRBD1 or TRBD2 (5 bases each). Looked up from germline, CDR1 is SGHDT and CDR2 is YYEEEE. Deletions cut 4 bases from V and 2 bases from J, with 9 bases between. This CDR3 is 13 amino acids long. CDR3 bases: TGTGCCAGCAGCGGGGGACGGCAAGAGACCCAGTACTTC. Its protein is CASSGGRQETQYF.

The chain employs TRBV19 and TRBJ1-4; no clear D gene. Trimming shortened V by 7 bases and J by 3 bases, and 15 bases separated the two germline ends. CDR3 length equals 15 residues. Per germline, CDR1 LNHDA and CDR2 SQIVND (reference sequence). The CDR3 sequence: CASKATEAANEKLFF. The CDR3 DNA reads TGTGCCAGTAAAGCGACCGAGGCTGCTAATGAAAAACTGTTTTTT.

The chain employs TRBV12-5 and TRBJ2-7; TRBD1 matches 10 bases. V lost 9 bases, J lost 2 bases, and 4 bases stayed unmatched. Looked up from germline, CDR1 is LGHNT and CDR2 is FRNRAP. The CDR3 length is 13 residues. Here the CDR3 DNA reads TGTGCTAGCGGGACAGGGGTGACCTACGAGCAGTACGTC. Its protein product is CASGTGVTYEQYV.

This chain links TRBV7-9 with TRBJ1-2; a possible D gene is TRBD1 (5 bases). From germline, CDR1 is SEHNR and CDR2 FQNEAQ (reference sequence). V shed 3 bases and J shed 4 bases, with 12 bases lying between them. This CDR3 spans 14 amino acids. CDR3 sequence: CASSFGGTGYGYTF. CDR3 in DNA: TGTGCCAGCAGCTTTGGGGGTACCGGCTATGGCTACACCTTC.

This chain links TRBV6-6 with TRBJ2-5, with D perhaps assigned TRBD1 or TRBD2 (5 bases each). Trimming pared 5 bases from V and 2 bases from J, leaving 12 bases between. The CDR3 is 14 residues long. From germline, CDR1 is MNHNY and CDR2 SVGAGI (reference sequence). DNA for the CDR3: TGTGCCAGCAGTCCCGGGACGGGACAAGAGACCCAGTACTTC. Translation: CASSPGTGQETQYF.

The table lists this clone with a few counts. The V call is TRBV7-2, the J call TRBJ2-2; D perhaps matches TRBD2 (6 bases). Trimming removed 5 bases from V and 5 bases from J, with 12 bases in between. This CDR3 has 14 residues. The germline CDR1 and CDR2 sequences are SGHTA and FQGNSA. In DNA form, the CDR3 reads TGTGCCAGCAGCCCGGGGGTAGGAACCGGGGAGCTGTTTTTT. Its translation is CASSPGVGTGELFF.

The chain is built from TRBV28 and TRBJ1-6; D is ambiguous. V was cut by 2 bases and J by 10 bases, with 12 bases left in between. In germline, CDR1 is MDHEN, CDR2 SYDVKM. There are 14 residues in the CDR3. CDR3 sequence reads: CASSLERRISPLHF. The CDR3 DNA reads TGTGCCAGCAGTTTAGAACGCAGGATATCACCCCTCCACTTT.

The genes are TRBV7-9 and TRBJ1-2; 8 bases are shared with TRBD1. The CDR3 loop spans 13 amino acids. Losses at the gene ends were 2 bases for V and 6 bases for J; bases not matched to a gene: 2. Germline V gives CDR1 SEHNR, CDR2 FQNEAQ (reference sequence). The CDR3 nucleotides are TGTGCCAGCAGCTTAAGGGGACAGGATGGCTACACCTTC. Translation: CASSLRGQDGYTF.

J is TRBJ1-5 and V is TRBV30; 10 nucleotides match TRBD1. Germline assignment: CDR1 GTSNPN and CDR2 SVGIG (reference sequence). V was pared by 4 bases and J by 6 bases, with 6 bases of the junction left unmatched. The CDR3 contains 14 residues. CDR3 in DNA: TGTGCCTGGACCACGGGACAGGGGAGTCAGCCCCAGCATTTT. Translated: CAWTTGQGSQPQHF.